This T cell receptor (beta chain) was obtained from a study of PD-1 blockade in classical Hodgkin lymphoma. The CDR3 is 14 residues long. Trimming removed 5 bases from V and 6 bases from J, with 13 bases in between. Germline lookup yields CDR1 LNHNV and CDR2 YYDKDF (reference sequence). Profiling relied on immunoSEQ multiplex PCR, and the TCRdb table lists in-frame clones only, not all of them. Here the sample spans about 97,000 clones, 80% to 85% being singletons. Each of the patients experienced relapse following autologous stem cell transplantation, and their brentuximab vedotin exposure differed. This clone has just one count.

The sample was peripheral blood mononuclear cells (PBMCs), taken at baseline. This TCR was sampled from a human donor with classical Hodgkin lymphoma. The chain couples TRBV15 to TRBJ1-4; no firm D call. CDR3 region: CATSSAVRDEKLFF. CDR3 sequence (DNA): TGTGCCACCAGCTCTGCGGTAAGGGATGAAAAACTGTTTTTT.